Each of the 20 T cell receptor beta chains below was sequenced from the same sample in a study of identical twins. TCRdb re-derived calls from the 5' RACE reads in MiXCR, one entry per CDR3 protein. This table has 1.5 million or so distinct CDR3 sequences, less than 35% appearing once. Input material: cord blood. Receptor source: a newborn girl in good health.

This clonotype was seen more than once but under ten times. The CDR3 loop reads CASSRGQIQYF. In DNA, the CDR3 is TGTGCCAGCAGCCGGGGACAGATCCAGTACTTC. The chain carries TRBV7-2 and TRBJ2-5, with TRBD1 matching 7 bases. This CDR3 has 11 residues. The V gene end was trimmed by 5 bases and the J gene end by 10 bases; junction bases not matched to a gene: 4. Per the germline V gene, CDR1 is SGHTA and CDR2 is FQGNSA. The full variable domain, in which reference TRBV7-2 and TRBJ2-5 provide the parts outside the CDR3, is GAGVSQSPSNKVTEKGKDVELRCDPISGHTALYWYRQSLGQGLEFLIYFQGNSAPDKSGLPSDRFSAERTGGSVSTLTIQRTQQEDSAVYLCASSRGQIQYFGPGTRLLVL.

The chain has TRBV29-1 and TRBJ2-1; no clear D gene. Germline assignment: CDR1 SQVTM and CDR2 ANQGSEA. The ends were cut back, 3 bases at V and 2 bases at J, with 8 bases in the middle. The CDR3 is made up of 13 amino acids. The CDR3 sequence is CSVDRGPYNEQFF. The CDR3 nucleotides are TGCAGCGTTGACAGAGGTCCCTACAATGAGCAGTTCTTC.

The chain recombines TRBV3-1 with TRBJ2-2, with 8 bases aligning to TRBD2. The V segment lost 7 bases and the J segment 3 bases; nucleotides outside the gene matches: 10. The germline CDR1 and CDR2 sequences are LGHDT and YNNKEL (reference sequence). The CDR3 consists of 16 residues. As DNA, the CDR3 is TGTGCCAGCACCCCTCTAGCGGGTCATTACACCGGGGAGCTGTTTTTT. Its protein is CASTPLAGHYTGELFF.

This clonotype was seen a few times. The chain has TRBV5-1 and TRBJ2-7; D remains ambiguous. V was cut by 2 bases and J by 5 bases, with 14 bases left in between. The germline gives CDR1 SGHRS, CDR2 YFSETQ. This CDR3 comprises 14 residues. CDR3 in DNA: TGCGCCAGCAGCTTCGCGTCGGGTCTTAACGAGCAGTACTTC. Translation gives CASSFASGLNEQYF.

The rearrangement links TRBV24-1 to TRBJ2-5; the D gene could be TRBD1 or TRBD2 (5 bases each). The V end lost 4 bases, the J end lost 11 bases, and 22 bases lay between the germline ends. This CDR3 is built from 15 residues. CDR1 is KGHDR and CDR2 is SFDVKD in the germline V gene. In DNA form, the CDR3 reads TGTGCCACCAGTGAACGATCCGGGACGAGGAATGAGCAGTACTTC. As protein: CATSERSGTRNEQYF.

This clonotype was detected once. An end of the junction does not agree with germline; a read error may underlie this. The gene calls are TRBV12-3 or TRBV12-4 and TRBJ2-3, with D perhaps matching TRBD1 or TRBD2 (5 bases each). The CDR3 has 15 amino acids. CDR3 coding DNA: TGTGCCAGCAGTTTCGGGGCGCAAGGCACAGATATGCAGTATTTT. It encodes CASSFGAQGTDMQYF.

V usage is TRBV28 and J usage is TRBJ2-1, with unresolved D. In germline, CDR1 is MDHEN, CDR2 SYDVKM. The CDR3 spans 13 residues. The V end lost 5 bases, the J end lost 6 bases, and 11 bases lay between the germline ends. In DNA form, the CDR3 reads TGTGCCAGCAGTCCCACCCTACGCAATGAGCAGTTCTTC. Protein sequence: CASSPTLRNEQFF.

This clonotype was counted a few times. CDR3 nucleotide sequence: TGTGCCAGCAGTTACGCCTTGGGACAGGGCGAGGGTCAGCCCCAGCATTTT. This encodes CASSYALGQGEGQPQHF. The chain couples TRBV6-2 or TRBV6-3 to TRBJ1-5, with 9 bases fitting TRBD1. Germline CDR1 reads MNHEY; CDR2 reads SVGEGT. The CDR3 has 17 residues. Trimming took 2 bases from V and 6 from J; bases not matched to a gene: 11.

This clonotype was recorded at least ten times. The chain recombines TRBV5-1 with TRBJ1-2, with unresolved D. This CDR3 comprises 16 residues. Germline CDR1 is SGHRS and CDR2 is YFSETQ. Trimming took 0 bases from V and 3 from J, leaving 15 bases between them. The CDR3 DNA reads TGCGCCAGCAGCTTGGAAGGTACCGGTGGGCACTATGGCTACACCTTC. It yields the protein CASSLEGTGGHYGYTF.

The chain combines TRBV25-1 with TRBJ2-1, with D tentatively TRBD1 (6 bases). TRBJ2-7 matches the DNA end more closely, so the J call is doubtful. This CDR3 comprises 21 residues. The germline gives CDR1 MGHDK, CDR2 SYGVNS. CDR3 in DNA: TGTGCCAGCAGCTCGAAGGGGGATGCTAGGTCCCTTCCCCCTCCCTACAATGAGCAGTACTTC. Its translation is CASSSKGDARSLPPPYNEQYF.

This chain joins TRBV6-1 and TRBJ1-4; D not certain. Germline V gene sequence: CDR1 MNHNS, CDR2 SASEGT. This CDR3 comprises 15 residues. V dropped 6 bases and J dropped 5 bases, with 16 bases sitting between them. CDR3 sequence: CASREMGAINEKLFF. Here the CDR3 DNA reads TGTGCCAGCAGAGAAATGGGAGCGATAAATGAAAAACTGTTTTTT.

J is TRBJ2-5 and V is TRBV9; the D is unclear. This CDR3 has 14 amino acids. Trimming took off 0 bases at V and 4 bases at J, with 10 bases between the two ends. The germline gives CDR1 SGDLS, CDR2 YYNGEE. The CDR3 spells CASSVAATRETQYF. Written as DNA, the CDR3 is TGTGCCAGCAGCGTAGCGGCGACGCGAGAGACCCAGTACTTC.

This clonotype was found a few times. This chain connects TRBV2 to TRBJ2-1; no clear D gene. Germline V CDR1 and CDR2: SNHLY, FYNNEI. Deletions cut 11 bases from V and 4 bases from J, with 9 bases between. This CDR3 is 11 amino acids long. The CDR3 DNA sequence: TGTGCCGGCCGGGCGTACAATGAGCAGTTCTTC. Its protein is CAGRAYNEQFF.

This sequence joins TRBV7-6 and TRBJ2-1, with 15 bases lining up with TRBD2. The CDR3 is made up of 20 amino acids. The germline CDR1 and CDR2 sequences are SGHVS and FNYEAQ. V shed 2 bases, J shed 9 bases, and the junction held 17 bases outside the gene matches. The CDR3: CASSLYATLGLAGGPREQFF. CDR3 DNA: TGTGCCAGCAGCTTATACGCAACCCTCGGACTAGCGGGGGGGCCTCGTGAGCAGTTCTTC. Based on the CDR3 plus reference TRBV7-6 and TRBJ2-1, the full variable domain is GAGVSQSPRYKVTKRGQDVALRCDPISGHVSLYWYRQALGQGPEFLTYFNYEAQQDKSGLPNDRFSAERPEGSISTLTIQRTEQRDSAMYRCASSLYATLGLAGGPREQFFGPGTRLTVL.

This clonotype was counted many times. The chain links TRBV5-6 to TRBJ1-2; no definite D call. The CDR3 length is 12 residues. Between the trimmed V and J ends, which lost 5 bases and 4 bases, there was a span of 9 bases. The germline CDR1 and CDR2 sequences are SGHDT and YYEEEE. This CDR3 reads CASSLQSYGYTF. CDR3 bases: TGTGCCAGCAGTCTACAGAGCTATGGCTACACCTTC.

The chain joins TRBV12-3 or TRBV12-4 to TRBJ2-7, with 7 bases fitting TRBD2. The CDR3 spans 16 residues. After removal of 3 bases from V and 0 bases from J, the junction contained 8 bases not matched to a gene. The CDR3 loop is CASSFFASGASYEQYF. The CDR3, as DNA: TGTGCCAGCAGTTTTTTTGCCAGCGGGGCCTCCTACGAGCAGTACTTC.

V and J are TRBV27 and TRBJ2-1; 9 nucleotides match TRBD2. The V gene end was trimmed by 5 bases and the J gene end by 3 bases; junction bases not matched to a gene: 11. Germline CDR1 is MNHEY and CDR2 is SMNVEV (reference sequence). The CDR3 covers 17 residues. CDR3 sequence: CASSLLGREGLYNEQFF. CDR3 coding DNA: TGTGCCAGCAGTCTTCTAGGGCGGGAGGGCCTCTACAATGAGCAGTTCTTC.

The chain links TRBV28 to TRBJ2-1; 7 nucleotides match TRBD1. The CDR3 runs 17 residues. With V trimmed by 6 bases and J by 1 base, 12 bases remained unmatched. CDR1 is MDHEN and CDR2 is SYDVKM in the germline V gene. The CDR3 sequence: CASSPPRQGMSYNEQFF. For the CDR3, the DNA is TGTGCCAGCAGCCCACCCCGACAGGGTATGTCCTACAATGAGCAGTTCTTC. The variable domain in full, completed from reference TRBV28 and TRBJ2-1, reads DVKVTQSSRYLVKRTGEKVFLECVQDMDHENMFWYRQDPGLGLRLIYFSYDVKMKEKGDIPEGYSVSREKKERFSLILESASTNQTSMYLCASSPPRQGMSYNEQFFGPGTRLTVL.

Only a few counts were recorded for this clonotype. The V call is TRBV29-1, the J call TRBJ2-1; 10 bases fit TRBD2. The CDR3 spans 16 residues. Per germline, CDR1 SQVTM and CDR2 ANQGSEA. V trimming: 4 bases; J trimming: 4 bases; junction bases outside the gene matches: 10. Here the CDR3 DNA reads TGCAGCGTTGCCCTAGCCGCTAGCGGGAGTTACAATGAGCAGTTCTTC. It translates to CSVALAASGSYNEQFF.

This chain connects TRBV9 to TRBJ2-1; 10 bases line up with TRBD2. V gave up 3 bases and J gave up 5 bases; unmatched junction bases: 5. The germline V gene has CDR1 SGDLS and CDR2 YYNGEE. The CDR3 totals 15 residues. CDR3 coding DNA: TGTGCCAGCAGCGACAGCGGGAGGGCGAACAATGAGCAGTTCTTC. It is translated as CASSDSGRANNEQFF.